A selection of T cell receptor beta chains follows, all from one sample in a study of T cell responses to AZD1222 COVID-19 vaccine. This table comes from immunoSEQ multiplex PCR, and its TCRdb copy is limited to in-frame clones, with some not included. Of about 140,000 clones in the sample, approximately 85% were seen once. Source: peripheral blood, taken 28 days after the second dose of the MenACWY control vaccine. The receptors were gathered from an adult who received the MenACWY meningococcal vaccine as a control. Both conserved end residues are part of each CDR3. D genes are given only for firm matches. Expanded clones are given a class, and other clones once, few, many or no size at all.

TRBV27	.	TRBJ1-1	TRBD1	CASKLGQGRYSEAFF	TGTGCCAGCAAACTTGGACAGGGGCGGTACTCTGAAGCTTTCTTT
TRBV30	.	TRBJ1-2	.	CAWNEGQGLGYTF	TGTGCCTGGAACGAGGGGCAGGGCCTAGGCTACACCTTC
TRBV2	.	TRBJ1-3	.	CASRIQGGAGNTIYF	TGTGCCAGCAGAATACAGGGAGGGGCTGGAAACACCATATATTTT
TRBV12-3/TRBV12-4	.	TRBJ2-3	.	CASRLKGVDTQYF	TGTGCCAGCAGACTAAAGGGGGTAGATACGCAGTATTTT
TRBV6-6	.	TRBJ1-1	.	CASPPRRTGGNTEAFF	TGTGCCAGCCCCCCTAGGCGGACCGGTGGGAACACTGAAGCTTTCTTT
TRBV6-6	.	TRBJ2-1	.	CASSYEGHNEQFF	TGTGCCAGCAGTTACGAAGGCCACAATGAGCAGTTCTTC
TRBV5-4	few	TRBJ1-6	.	CASSSGQRSSYNSPLHF	TGTGCCAGCAGCTCCGGACAGAGGAGCTCCTATAATTCACCCCTCCACTTT
TRBV7-9	.	TRBJ2-2	.	CASSLAHANTGELFF	TGTGCCAGCAGCTTAGCACACGCGAACACCGGGGAGCTGTTTTTT
TRBV10-3	.	TRBJ1-6	TRBD1	CATNPGQNTSPLHF	TGTGCCACGAATCCGGGACAGAATACTTCACCCCTCCACTTT
TRBV30	.	TRBJ1-1	.	CAWSVGMNTEAFF	TGTGCCTGGAGTGTAGGGATGAACACTGAAGCTTTCTTT
TRBV29-1	.	TRBJ2-3	TRBD1	CSVEGRTGGTDTQYF	TGCAGCGTTGAAGGTAGGACAGGAGGAACAGATACGCAGTATTTT
TRBV28	.	TRBJ2-1	.	CASRHLTDYNEQFF	TGTGCCAGCAGGCACCTGACCGACTACAATGAGCAGTTCTTC
TRBV6-2/TRBV6-3	.	TRBJ2-7	.	CASSYSGVIMNEQYF	TGTGCCAGCAGTTATTCCGGGGTGATAATGAACGAGCAGTACTTC
TRBV5-1	.	TRBJ2-7	TRBD2	CASSPPGLAGVAQYF	TGCGCCAGCAGCCCACCGGGACTAGCGGGAGTGGCGCAGTACTTC
TRBV4-1	once	TRBJ2-3	.	CASSQTGGLTDTQYF	TGCGCCAGCAGCCAAACGGGGGGCCTGACAGATACGCAGTATTTT
TRBV4-3	.	TRBJ2-3	.	CASSQDTGDSYTDTQYF	TGCGCCAGCAGCCAAGACACGGGAGACTCGTACACAGATACGCAGTATTTT
TRBV30	large	TRBJ1-1	.	CAWSPVKNTEAFF	TGTGCCTGGAGCCCTGTGAAAAACACTGAAGCTTTCTTT
TRBV18	.	TRBJ2-1	TRBD2	CASSPSISGSNEQFF	TGTGCCAGCTCCCCATCGATTAGCGGGAGCAATGAGCAGTTCTTC
TRBV20-1	.	TRBJ1-2	.	CSAGDFGGYTF	TGCAGTGCAGGGGACTTCGGTGGCTACACCTTC
TRBV14	.	TRBJ1-6	.	CASSYTNSPLHF	TGTGCCAGCAGCTACACAAATTCACCCCTCCACTTT